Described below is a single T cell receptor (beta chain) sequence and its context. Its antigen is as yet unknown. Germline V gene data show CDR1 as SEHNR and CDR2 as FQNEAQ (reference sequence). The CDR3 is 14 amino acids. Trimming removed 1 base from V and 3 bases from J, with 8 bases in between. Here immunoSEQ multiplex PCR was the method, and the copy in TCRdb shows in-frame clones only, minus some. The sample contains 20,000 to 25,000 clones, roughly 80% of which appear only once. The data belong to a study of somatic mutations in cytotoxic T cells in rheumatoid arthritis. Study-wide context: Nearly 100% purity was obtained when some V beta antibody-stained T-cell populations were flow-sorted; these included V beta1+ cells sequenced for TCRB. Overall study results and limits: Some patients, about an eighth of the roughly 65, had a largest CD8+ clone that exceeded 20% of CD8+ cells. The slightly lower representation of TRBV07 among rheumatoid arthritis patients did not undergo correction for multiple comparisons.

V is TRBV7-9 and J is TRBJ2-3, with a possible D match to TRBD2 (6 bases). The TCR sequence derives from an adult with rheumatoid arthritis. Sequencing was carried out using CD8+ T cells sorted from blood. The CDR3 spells CASSLVAGTDTQYF. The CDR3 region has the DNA TGTGCCAGCAGCTTAGTCGCGGGGACAGATACGCAGTATTTT.